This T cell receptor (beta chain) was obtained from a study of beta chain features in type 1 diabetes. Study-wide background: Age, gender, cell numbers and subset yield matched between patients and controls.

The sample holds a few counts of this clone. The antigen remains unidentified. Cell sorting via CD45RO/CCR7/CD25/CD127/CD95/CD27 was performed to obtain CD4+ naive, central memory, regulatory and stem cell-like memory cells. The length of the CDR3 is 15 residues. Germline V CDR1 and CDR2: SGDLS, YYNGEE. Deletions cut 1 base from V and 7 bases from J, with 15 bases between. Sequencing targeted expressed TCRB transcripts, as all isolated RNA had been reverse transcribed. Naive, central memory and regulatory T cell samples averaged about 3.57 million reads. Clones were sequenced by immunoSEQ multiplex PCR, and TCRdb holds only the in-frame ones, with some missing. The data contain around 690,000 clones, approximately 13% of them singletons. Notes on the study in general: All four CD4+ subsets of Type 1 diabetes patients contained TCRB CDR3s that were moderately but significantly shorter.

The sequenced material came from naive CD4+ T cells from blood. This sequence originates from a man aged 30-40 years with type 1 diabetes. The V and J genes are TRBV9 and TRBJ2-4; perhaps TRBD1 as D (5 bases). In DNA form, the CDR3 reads TGTGCCAGCAGCGTAAGGGGTACCTCCGGGAACATTCAGTACTTC. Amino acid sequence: CASSVRGTSGNIQYF.